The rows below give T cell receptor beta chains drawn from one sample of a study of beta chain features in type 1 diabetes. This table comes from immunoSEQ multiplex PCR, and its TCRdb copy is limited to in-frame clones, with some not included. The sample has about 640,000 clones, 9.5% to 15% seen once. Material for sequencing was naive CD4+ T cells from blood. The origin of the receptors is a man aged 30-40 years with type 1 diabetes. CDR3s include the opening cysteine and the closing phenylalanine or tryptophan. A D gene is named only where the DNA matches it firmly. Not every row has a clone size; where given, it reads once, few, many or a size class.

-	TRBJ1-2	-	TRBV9	CASSGNRVYGYTF	TGTGCCAGCAGCGGTAACAGGGTCTATGGCTACACCTTC
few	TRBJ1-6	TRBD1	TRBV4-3	CASSQARTGESPLHF	TGCGCCAGCAGCCAAGCTCGGACAGGGGAATCACCCCTCCACTTT
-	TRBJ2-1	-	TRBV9	CASSVGKGTHFNEQFF	TGTGCCAGCAGCGTAGGGAAGGGGACTCACTTCAATGAGCAGTTCTTC
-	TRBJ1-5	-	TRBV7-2	CASSLHQVWDTVDQPQHF	TGTGCCAGCAGCCTCCACCAGGTCTGGGACACCGTCGATCAGCCCCAGCATTTT
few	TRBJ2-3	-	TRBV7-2	CASSPYTDTQYF	TGTGCCAGCAGCCCATACACAGATACGCAGTATTTT
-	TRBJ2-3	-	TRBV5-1	CASSRDFRNHGTDTQYF	TGCGCCAGCAGCAGGGACTTCAGGAACCACGGCACAGATACGCAGTATTTT
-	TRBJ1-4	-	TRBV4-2	CASSLTSTVGGSGEKLFF	TGTGCCAGCAGCCTCACATCTACTGTGGGGGGCTCGGGTGAAAAACTGTTTTTT
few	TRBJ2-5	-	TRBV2	CASGTHTQETQYF	TGTGCCAGCGGGACTCATACTCAAGAGACCCAGTACTTC
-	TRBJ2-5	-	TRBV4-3	CASSQAVQETQYF	TGCGCCAGCAGCCAAGCGGTCCAAGAGACCCAGTACTTC
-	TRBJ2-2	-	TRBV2	CASSASGQAGELFF	TGTGCCAGCAGTGCCAGCGGCCAGGCCGGGGAGCTGTTTTTT
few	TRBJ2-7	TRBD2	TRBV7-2	CASSYYSGGESYEQYF	TGTGCCAGCAGCTACTATAGCGGGGGGGAATCATACGAGCAGTACTTC
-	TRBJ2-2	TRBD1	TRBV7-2	CASSPRQGHTGELFF	TGTGCCAGCAGCCCAAGACAGGGTCACACCGGGGAGCTGTTTTTT
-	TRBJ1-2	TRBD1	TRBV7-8	CASSPDRTSYGYTF	TGTGCCAGCAGCCCGGACAGGACCTCCTATGGCTACACCTTC
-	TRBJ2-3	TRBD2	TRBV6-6	CASSSPSGGRTDTQYF	TGTGCCAGCAGTTCCCCTAGCGGGGGCCGCACAGATACGCAGTATTTT
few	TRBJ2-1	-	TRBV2	CASSEWGIIGNEQFF	TGTGCCAGCAGTGAATGGGGGATAATTGGTAATGAGCAGTTCTTC
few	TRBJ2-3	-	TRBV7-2	CASSLVWGADTQYF	TGTGCCAGCAGCTTAGTCTGGGGCGCAGATACGCAGTATTTT